This T cell receptor (beta chain) derives from a study of blood T cells in healthy people across ages. Findings of the study overall: In the absence of known donor CMV status, changes in expanded clonotypes were possibly confounded.

This clonotype was observed a handful of times. Antigen unknown. The CDR3 consists of 14 residues. CDR1 LNHNV and CDR2 YYDKDF come from the germline V gene (reference sequence). The ends were cut back, 0 bases at V and 7 bases at J, with 13 bases in the middle. Next came a second PCR, run for about 6 to 12 cycles, which used a sample-barcoded 5' primer along with a J-beta primer mix. Template switching added a 12-random-nucleotide identifier to every cDNA molecule. Each CDR3 protein is one row after TCRdb ran MiXCR on the 5' RACE reads. The sample consists of 870,000 or so distinct CDR3 sequences, about 30% of them appearing once.

This receptor was identified in a woman of 80 years or more in good health. What was sequenced was blood. The chain has TRBV15 and TRBJ2-7; D not certain. CDR3 DNA sequence: TGTGCCACCAGCAGAGATCGGTTTAGCACAGAGCAGTACTTC. It is translated as CATSRDRFSTEQYF.